The T cell receptor beta chain under discussion was sequenced for a study of early T cells in non-severe SARS-CoV-2 infection. TCRdb re-called the 5' RACE reads through MiXCR, storing one row per CDR3 protein. The table includes roughly 69,000 distinct CDR3 sequences, about 9.1% detected once. The CDR3 is 15 residues long. Trimming removed 6 bases at V and 0 bases at J, with 12 bases between. CDR1 is MNHEY and CDR2 is SMNVEV in the germline V gene (reference sequence). This clonotype has just a few counts. This chain uses TRBV27 with TRBJ1-5; D remains ambiguous. Sequences were derived from whole blood, sampled at baseline. The source is an adult who was a healthcare worker with PCR-confirmed SARS-CoV-2 infection or an uninfected control (not recorded which). CDR3 coding DNA: TGTGCCAGCAGGGTTTTAGCAAATAGCAATCAGCCCCAGCATTTT. It is translated as CASRVLANSNQPQHF.